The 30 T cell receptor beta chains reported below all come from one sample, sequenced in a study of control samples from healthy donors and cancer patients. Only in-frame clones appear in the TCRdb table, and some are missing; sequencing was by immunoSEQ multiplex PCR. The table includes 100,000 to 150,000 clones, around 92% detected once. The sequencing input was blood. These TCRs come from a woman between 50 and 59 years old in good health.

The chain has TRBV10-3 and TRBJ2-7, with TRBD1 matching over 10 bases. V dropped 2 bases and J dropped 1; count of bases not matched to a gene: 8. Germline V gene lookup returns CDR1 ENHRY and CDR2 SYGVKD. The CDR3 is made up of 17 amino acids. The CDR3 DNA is TGTGCCATCAGTGAGATTGCCCCGGGACAGGGGTCCTACGAGCAGTACTTC. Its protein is CAISEIAPGQGSYEQYF.

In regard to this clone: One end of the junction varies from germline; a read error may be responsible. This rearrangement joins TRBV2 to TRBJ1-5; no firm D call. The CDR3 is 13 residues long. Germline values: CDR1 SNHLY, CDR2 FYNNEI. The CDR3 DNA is TGTGCCAGCGGTGACATGAGCAATCAGCCCCAGCATTTT. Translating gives CASGDMSNQPQHF.

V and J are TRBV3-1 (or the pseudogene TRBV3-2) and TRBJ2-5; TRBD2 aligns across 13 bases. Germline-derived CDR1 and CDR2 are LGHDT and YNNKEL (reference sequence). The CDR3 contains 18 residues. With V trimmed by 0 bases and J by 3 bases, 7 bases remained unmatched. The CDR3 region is CASSQDTRLAGGKETQYF. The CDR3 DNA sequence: TGTGCCAGCAGCCAAGATACGAGACTAGCGGGGGGAAAAGAGACCCAGTACTTC.

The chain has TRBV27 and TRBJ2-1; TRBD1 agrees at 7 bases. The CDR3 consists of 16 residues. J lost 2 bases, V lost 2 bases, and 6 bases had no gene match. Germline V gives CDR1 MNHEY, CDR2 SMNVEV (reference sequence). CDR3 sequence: CASSLRAGTAYNEQFF. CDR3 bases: TGTGCCAGCAGTTTAAGGGCCGGGACAGCCTACAATGAGCAGTTCTTC.

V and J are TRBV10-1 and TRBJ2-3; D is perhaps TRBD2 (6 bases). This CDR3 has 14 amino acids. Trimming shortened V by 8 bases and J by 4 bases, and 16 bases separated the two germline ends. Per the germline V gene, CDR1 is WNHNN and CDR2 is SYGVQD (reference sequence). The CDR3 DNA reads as TGCGCCAGCGGGAGAACGCGGGGATCAGATACGCAGTATTTT. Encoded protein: CASGRTRGSDTQYF.

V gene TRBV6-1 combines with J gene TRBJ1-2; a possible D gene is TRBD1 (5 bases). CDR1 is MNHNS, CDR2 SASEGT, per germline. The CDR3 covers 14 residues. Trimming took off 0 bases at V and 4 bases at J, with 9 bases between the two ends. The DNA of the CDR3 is TGTGCCAGCAGTGAAGCGCCAGGGCCCTATGGCTACACCTTC. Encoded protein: CASSEAPGPYGYTF.

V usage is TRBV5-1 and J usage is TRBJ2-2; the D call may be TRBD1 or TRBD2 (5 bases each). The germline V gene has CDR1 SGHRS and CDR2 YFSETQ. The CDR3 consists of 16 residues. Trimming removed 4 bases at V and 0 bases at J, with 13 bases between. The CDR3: CASSRGGRSNTGELFF. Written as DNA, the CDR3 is TGCGCCAGCAGCCGGGGCGGGCGATCGAACACCGGGGAGCTGTTTTTT.

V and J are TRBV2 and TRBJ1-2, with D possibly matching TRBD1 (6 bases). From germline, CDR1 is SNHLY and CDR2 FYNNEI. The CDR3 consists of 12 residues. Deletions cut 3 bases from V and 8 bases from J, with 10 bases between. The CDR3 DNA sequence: TGTGCCAGCAGTGAGGACAGAAGGGGCTACACCTTC. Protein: CASSEDRRGYTF.

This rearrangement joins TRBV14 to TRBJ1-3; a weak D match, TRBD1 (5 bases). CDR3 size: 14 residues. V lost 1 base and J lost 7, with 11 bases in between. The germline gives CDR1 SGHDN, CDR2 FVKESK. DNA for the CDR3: TGTGCCAGCAGCCAAGGGGGCGGGTCGAACACCATATATTTT. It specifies CASSQGGGSNTIYF.

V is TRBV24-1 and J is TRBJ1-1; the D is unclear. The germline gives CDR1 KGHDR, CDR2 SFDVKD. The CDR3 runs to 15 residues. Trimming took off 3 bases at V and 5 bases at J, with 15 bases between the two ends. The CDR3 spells CATSDLAPMWTEAFF. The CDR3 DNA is TGTGCCACCAGTGATCTGGCCCCTATGTGGACTGAAGCTTTCTTT.

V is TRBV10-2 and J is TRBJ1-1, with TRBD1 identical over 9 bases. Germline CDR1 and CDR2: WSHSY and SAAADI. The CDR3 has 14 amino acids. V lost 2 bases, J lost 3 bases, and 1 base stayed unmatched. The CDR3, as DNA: TGCGCCAGCAGTGAGACAGGGGGCTACACTGAAGCTTTCTTT. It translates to CASSETGGYTEAFF.

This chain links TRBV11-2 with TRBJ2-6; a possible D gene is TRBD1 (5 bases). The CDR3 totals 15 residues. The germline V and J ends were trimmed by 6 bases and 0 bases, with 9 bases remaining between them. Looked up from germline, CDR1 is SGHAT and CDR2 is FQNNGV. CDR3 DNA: TGTGCCAGCAGTTCACAGGTCTCTGGGGCCAACGTCCTGACTTTC. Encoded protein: CASSSQVSGANVLTF.

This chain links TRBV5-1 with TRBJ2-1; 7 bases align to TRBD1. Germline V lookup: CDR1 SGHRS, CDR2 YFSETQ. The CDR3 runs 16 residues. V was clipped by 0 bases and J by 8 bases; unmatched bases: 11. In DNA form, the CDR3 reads TGCGCCAGCAGCTTGGTCCGGGCAGGGGGTCGGGATGAGCAGTTCTTC. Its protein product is CASSLVRAGGRDEQFF. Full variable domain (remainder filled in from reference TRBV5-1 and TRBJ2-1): KAGVTQTPRYLIKTRGQQVTLSCSPISGHRSVSWYQQTPGQGLQFLFEYFSETQRNKGNFPGRFSGRQFSNSRSEMNVSTLELGDSALYLCASSLVRAGGRDEQFFGPGTRLTVL.

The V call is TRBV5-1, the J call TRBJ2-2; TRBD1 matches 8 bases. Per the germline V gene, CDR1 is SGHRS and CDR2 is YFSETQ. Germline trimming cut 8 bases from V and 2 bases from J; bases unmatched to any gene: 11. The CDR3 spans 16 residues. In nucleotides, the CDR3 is TGCGCCAGACCAATCGACAGGGGACAAAACACCGGGGAGCTGTTTTTT. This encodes CARPIDRGQNTGELFF.

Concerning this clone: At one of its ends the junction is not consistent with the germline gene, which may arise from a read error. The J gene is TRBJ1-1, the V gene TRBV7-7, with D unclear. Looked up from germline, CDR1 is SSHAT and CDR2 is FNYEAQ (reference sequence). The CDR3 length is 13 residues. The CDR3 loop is CASSLSENTEAFF. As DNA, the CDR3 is TGTGCTAGCAGCCTATCAGAGAACACTGAAGCTTTCTTT.

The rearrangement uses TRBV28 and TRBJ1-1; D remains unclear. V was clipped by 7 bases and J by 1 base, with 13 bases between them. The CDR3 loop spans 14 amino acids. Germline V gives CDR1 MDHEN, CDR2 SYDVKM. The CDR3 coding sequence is TGTGCCAGCATTCCGGGAGGATCGAACACTGAAGCTTTCTTT. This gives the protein CASIPGGSNTEAFF.

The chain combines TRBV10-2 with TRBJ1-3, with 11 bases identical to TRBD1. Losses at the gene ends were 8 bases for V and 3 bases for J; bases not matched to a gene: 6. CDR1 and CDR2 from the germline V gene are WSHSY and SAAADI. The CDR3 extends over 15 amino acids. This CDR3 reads CASGSGTGGGNTIYF. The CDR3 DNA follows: TGCGCCAGCGGATCCGGGACAGGGGGTGGAAACACCATATATTTT.

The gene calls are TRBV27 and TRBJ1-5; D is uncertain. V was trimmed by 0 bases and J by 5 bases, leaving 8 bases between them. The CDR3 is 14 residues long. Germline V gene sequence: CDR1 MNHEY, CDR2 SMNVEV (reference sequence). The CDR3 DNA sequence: TGTGCCAGCAGTTTATCTCGCGGGGATCAGCCCCAGCATTTT. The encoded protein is CASSLSRGDQPQHF.

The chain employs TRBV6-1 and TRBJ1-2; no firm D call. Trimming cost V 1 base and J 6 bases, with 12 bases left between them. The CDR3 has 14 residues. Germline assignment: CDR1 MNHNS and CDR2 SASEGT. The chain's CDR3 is CASSEGGRAHGYTF. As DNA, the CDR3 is TGTGCCAGCAGTGAAGGCGGTAGGGCCCATGGCTACACCTTC.

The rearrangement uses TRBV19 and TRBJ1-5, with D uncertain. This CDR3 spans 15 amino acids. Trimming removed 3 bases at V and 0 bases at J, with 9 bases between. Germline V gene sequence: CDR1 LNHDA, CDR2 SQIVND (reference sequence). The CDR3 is CASSMGFSSNQPQHF. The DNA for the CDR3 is TGTGCCAGTAGTATGGGGTTTTCTAGCAATCAGCCCCAGCATTTT.

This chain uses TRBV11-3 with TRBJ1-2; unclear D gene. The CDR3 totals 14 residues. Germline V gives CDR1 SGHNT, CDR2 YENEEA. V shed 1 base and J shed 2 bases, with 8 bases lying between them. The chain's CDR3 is CASSLGGPNYGYTF. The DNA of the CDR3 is TGTGCCAGCAGCTTAGGGGGTCCAAACTATGGCTACACCTTC.

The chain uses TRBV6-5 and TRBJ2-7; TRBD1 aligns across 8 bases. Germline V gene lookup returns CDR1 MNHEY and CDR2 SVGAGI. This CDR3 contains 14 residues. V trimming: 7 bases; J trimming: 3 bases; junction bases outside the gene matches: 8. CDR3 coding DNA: TGTGCCAGCACCCCCGGACAGGGAAGCTACGAGCAGTACTTC. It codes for CASTPGQGSYEQYF.

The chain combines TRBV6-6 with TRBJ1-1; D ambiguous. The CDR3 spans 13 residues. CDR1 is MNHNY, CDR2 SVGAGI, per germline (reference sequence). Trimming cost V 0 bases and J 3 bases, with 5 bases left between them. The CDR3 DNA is TGTGCCAGCAGTTACTCGCTGGACACTGAAGCTTTCTTT. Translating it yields CASSYSLDTEAFF.

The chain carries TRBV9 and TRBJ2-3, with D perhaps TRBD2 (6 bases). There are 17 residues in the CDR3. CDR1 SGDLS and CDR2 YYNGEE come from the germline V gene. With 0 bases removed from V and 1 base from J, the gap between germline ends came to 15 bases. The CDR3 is CASSVASVSWGTDTQYF. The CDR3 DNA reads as TGTGCCAGCAGCGTAGCTAGCGTTTCATGGGGCACAGATACGCAGTATTTT.

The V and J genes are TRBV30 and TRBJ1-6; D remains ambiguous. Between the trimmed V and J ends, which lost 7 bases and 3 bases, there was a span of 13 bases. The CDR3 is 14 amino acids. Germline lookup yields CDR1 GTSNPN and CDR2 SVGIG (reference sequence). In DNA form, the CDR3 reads TGTGCCTCCCACCCTGGCAGCTATAATTCACCCCTCCACTTT. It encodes CASHPGSYNSPLHF.

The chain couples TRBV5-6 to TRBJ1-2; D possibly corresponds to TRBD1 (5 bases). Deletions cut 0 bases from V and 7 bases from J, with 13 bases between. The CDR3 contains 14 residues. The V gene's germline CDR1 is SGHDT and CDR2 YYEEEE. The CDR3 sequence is CASSLGAGSRGYTF. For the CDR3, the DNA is TGTGCCAGCAGCTTGGGGGCAGGGTCTCGTGGCTACACCTTC.

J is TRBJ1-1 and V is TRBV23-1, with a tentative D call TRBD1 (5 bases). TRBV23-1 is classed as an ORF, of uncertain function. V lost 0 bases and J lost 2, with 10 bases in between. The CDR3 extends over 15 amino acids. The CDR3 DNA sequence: TGCGCCAGCAGTCAATCTGGTAGGGACAACACTGAAGCTTTCTTT. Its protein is CASSQSGRDNTEAFF.

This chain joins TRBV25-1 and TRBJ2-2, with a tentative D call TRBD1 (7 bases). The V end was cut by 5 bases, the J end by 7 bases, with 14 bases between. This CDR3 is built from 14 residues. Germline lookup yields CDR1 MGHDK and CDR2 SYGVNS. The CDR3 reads CASSPGGHSGELFF. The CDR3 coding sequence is TGTGCCAGCAGTCCAGGGGGGCATAGCGGGGAGCTGTTTTTT.

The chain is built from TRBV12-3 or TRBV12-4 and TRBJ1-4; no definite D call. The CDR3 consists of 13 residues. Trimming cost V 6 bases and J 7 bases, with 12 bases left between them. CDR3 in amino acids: CASRERSTEKLFF. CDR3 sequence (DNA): TGTGCCAGCAGGGAGCGGAGTACTGAAAAACTGTTTTTT.

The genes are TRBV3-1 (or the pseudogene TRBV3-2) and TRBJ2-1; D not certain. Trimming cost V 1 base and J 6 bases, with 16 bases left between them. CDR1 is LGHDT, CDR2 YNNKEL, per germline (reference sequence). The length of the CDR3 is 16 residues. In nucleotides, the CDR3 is TGTGCCAGCAGCCAAGGTTCGAGGTTTTCAGGCAATGAGCAGTTCTTC. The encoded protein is CASSQGSRFSGNEQFF.